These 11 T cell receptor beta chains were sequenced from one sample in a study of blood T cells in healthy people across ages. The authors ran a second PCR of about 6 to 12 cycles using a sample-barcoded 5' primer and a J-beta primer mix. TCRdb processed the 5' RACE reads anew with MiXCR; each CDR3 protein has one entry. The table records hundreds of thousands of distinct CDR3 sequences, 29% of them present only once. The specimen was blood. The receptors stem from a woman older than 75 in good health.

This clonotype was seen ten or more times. The CDR3 is CASSQAGRRETQYF. In DNA, the CDR3 is TGTGCCAGTTCACAAGCGGGGAGAAGGGAGACCCAGTACTTC. The chain employs TRBV7-2 and TRBJ2-5, with TRBD2 identical over 7 bases. CDR1 and CDR2 from the germline V gene are SGHTA and FQGNSA. The V gene end was trimmed by 9 bases and the J gene end by 5 bases; junction bases not matched to a gene: 12. The CDR3 has 14 residues. Full variable domain (rest looked up from reference TRBV7-2 and TRBJ2-5): GAGVSQSPSNKVTEKGKDVELRCDPISGHTALYWYRQSLGQGLEFLIYFQGNSAPDKSGLPSDRFSAERTGGSVSTLTIQRTQQEDSAVYLCASSQAGRRETQYFGPGTRLLVL.

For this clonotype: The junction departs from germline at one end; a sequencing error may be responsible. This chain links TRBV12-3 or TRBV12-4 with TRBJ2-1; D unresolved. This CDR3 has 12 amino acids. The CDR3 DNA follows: TGTGCCGGCAGTCCCCCCTATGATGAGCAGTTCTTC. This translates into CAGSPPYDEQFF.

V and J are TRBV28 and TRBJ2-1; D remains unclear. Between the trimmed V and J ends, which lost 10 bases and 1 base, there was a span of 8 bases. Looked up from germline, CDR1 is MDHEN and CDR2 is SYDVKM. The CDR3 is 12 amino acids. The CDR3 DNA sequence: TGTGCCACAGAACAGTCCTACAATGAGCAGTTCTTC. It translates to CATEQSYNEQFF.

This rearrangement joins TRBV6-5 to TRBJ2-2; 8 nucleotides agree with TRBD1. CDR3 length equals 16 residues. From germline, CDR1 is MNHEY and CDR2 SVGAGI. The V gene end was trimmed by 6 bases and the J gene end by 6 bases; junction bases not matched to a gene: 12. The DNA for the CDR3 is TGTGCCAGCAGCCAGAAGGGGGCAGGGGGCCCCGGGGAGCTGTTTTTT. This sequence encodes CASSQKGAGGPGELFF.

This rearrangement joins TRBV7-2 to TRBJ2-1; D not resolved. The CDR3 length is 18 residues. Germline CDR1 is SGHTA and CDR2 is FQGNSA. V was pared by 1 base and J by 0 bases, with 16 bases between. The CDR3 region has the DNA TGTGCCAGCAGCTTAGAAGCTAAAAGATCCAGCTCCTACAATGAGCAGTTCTTC. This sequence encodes CASSLEAKRSSSYNEQFF.

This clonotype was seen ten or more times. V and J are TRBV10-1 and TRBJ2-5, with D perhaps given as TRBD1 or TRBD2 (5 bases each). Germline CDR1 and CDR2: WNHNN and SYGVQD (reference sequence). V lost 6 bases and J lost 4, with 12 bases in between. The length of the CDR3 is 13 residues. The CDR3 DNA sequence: TGCGCCAGCAGCCCGGGACCTCGAGAGACCCAGTACTTC. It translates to CASSPGPRETQYF.

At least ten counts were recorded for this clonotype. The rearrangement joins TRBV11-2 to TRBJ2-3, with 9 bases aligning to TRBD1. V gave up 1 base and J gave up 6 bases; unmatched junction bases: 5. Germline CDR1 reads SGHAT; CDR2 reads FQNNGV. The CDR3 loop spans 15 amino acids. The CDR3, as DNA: TGTGCCAGCAGCTTAGTGGGACAGGGACGGGATACGCAGTATTTT. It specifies CASSLVGQGRDTQYF. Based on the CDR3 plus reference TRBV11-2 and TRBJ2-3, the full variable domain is EAGVAQSPRYKIIEKRQSVAFWCNPISGHATLYWYQQILGQGPKLLIQFQNNGVVDDSQLPKDRFSAERLKGVDSTLKIQPAKLEDSAVYLCASSLVGQGRDTQYFGPGTRLTVL.

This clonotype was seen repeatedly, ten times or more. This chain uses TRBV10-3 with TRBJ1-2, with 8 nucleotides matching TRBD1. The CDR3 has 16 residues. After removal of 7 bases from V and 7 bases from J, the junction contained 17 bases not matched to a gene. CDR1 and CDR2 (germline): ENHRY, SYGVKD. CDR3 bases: TGTGCCATCAAACCGGGACAGGATCTTCAGGTCGGTGGCTACACCTTC. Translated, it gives CAIKPGQDLQVGGYTF.

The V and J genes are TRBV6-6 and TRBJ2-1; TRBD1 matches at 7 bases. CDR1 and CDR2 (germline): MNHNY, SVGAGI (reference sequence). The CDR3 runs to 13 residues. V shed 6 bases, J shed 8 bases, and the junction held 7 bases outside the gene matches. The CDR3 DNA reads TGTGCCAGCAGCCTCCGGGACAGAGATGAGCAGTTCTTC. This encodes CASSLRDRDEQFF.

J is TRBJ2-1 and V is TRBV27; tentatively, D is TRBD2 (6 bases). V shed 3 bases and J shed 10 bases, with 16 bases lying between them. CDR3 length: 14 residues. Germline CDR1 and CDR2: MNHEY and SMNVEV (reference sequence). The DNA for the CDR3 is TGTGCCAGCAGTTTTCTCCTACCGGGGGACGAGCAGTTCTTC. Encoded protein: CASSFLLPGDEQFF.

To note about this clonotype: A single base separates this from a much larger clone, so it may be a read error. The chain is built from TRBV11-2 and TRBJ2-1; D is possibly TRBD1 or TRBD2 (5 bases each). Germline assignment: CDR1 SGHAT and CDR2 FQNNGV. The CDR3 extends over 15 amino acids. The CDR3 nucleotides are TGTGCCAGCAGCCCCGCAAGTGGGACGTACAATAAGCAGTTCTTC. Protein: CASSPASGTYNKQFF.